The clone carrying this TCR beta chain came up a few times. Its antigen is as yet unknown. Trimming stripped 8 bases from V and 4 bases from J, with 15 bases between. The germline V gene encodes CDR1 MNHEY and CDR2 SVGAGI. This CDR3 has 14 residues. The data were obtained in a study of human T cells and chemical hapten exposure. General study results and limits: The study found that DPC sensitization did not change TCRs above 1 in 1000 frequency.

Sample time point: healthy volunteer bleed at 2 weeks. Extraction of total RNA was performed on unfractionated whole blood. Single cDNA molecules in the library carried unique molecular identifiers attached during preparation. Authors' methods: Across samples, TCR counts had a median of about 92,000 and ranged from about 20,000 to 690,600. TCRdb recomputed calls from the RACE reads with MiXCR, one row per CDR3 protein. V and J calls and clone size were set by TCRdb, not the authors. The sample consists of around 130,000 distinct CDR3 sequences, about 9.4% of them appearing once. Sequencing used whole blood. The chain couples TRBV6-5 to TRBJ2-1; possible D gene TRBD2, 5 bases. The source is a male donor in good health. Some clones in this sample may be carry-over from other donors' samples. This CDR3 reads CASSRGSEYNEQFF. The CDR3 nucleotides are TGTGCCAGCTCACGGGGTAGCGAGTACAATGAGCAGTTCTTC.